The 7 T cell receptor beta chains listed next were all sequenced from one sample in a study of T cells in Graves' hyperthyroidism and ophthalmopathy (dated by TCRdb to about 2019). Library generation was performed with multiplex PCR. The sequencing machine was an Illumina HiSeq 2000. Amplification of TCR beta CDR3 regions was carried out from RNA transcripts. A first-round RT-PCR of the TCR CDR3 used the HTBI primer set with the Qiagen OneStep RT-PCR kit. TCRdb took the public reads, trimmed them with fastp at Q25, ran MiXCR for clone calling and kept in-frame beta chains. Each entry merges the rows of one CDR3 protein and shows their most common DNA and genes. This sample gives 270,000 or so distinct CDR3 sequences in total; 25% to 30% of them show up just once. The ten largest clones take up roughly 24% of the sample. Sequenced material: blood. Receptors were obtained from a man aged 35-49 years with Graves' hyperthyroidism that later progressed to Graves' ophthalmopathy.

This chain links TRBV20-1 with TRBJ2-7; no firm D call. This CDR3 spans 13 amino acids. Trimming took 3 bases from V and 6 from J, leaving 15 bases between them. CDR1 DFQATT and CDR2 SNEGSKA come from the germline V gene (reference sequence). The CDR3: CSASQAVLGEQYF. In DNA form, the CDR3 reads TGCAGTGCTAGTCAGGCCGTCCTAGGCGAGCAGTACTTC.

This clonotype was picked up a small number of times. The chain combines TRBV6-1 with TRBJ1-1; 8 bases line up with TRBD1. Germline CDR1 reads MNHNS; CDR2 reads SASEGT. V shed 7 bases and J 5 bases; nucleotides not matched to a gene: 9. CDR3 length: 14 residues. The CDR3: CASIRATGGTEAFF. Written as DNA, the CDR3 is TGTGCCAGCATCCGCGCTACAGGGGGGACTGAAGCTTTCTTT.

In this sample, this clonotype turned up many times. The chain has TRBV14 and TRBJ2-5; TRBD2 aligns across 7 bases. This CDR3 region has 16 residues. Unmatched junction bases numbered 7, after V lost 1 base and J lost 2 bases. Germline CDR1 is SGHDN and CDR2 is FVKESK. CDR3 nucleotide sequence: TGTGCCAGCAGCCAAGGACTTTGGACTAGACAAGAGACCCAGTACTTC. It codes for CASSQGLWTRQETQYF.

This clonotype has a count of ten or more. The rearrangement links TRBV28 to TRBJ2-5; unclear D gene. The V gene lost 5 bases and the J gene lost 0 bases, with 13 bases spanning the gap. Germline assignment: CDR1 MDHEN and CDR2 SYDVKM. The CDR3 contains 15 residues. This chain's CDR3 is CASSSYRTNQETQYF. CDR3 DNA: TGTGCCAGCAGTAGTTATCGGACGAACCAAGAGACCCAGTACTTC. Full variable domain (outside the CDR3, taken from reference TRBV28 and TRBJ2-5): DVKVTQSSRYLVKRTGEKVFLECVQDMDHENMFWYRQDPGLGLRLIYFSYDVKMKEKGDIPEGYSVSREKKERFSLILESASTNQTSMYLCASSSYRTNQETQYFGPGTRLLVL.

This clonotype was seen repeatedly, ten times or more. The V and J genes are TRBV11-2 and TRBJ2-7, with unresolved D. Germline V lookup: CDR1 SGHAT, CDR2 FQNNGV. The CDR3 sequence is 16 residues long. Trimming shortened V by 4 bases and J by 0 bases, and 16 bases separated the two germline ends. CDR3 coding DNA: TGTGCCAGCAGCTCTCAAAGTAGTAGAGCCTCCTACGAGCAGTACTTC. This encodes CASSSQSSRASYEQYF.

This clonotype was seen at least ten times. The chain joins TRBV2 to TRBJ1-5; D is uncertain. CDR3 size: 14 residues. From germline, CDR1 is SNHLY and CDR2 FYNNEI. With 3 bases removed from V and 4 bases from J, the gap between germline ends came to 10 bases. For the CDR3, the DNA is TGTGCCAGCAGTGAGGTAGAGGAGAATCAGCCCCAGCATTTT. This codes for CASSEVEENQPQHF.

The chain carries TRBV6-2 or TRBV6-3 and TRBJ2-5; the D gene could be TRBD1 or TRBD2 (5 bases each). V lost 7 bases to trimming and J lost 6 bases, with 12 bases between them. Per the germline V gene, CDR1 is MNHEY and CDR2 is SVGEGT. There are 12 residues in the CDR3. CDR3 residues: CASMTAGKTQYF. For the CDR3, the DNA is TGTGCCAGCATGACAGCCGGGAAGACCCAGTACTTC.